These T cell receptor beta chains were read from a single sample in a study of tumor T cells in aggressive B-cell lymphoma. Profiling relied on immunoSEQ multiplex PCR, and the TCRdb table lists in-frame clones only, not all of them. The sample lists around 6,400 clones, around 90% seen once, with 3% to 3.5% in the top ten. Sequenced sample: tumor tissue. The receptors stem from an adult with diffuse large B cell lymphoma. Some clones in this sample may be carry-over from other donors' samples. CDR3s include the opening cysteine and the closing phenylalanine or tryptophan. A D gene is named only where the DNA matches it firmly. Clone size, where shown, is once, few, many, or a class for clones that have expanded.

D gene | J gene | V gene | clone size | CDR3 protein | CDR3 DNA
TRBD2 | TRBJ2-7 | TRBV6-6 | NA | CASSQTSGGEGKQYF | TGTGCCAGCAGTCAAACTAGCGGGGGGGAGGGGAAGCAGTACTTC
TRBD2 | TRBJ2-2 | TRBV15 | few | CATSRDLSGGAGELFF | TGTGCCACCAGCAGAGATCTTAGCGGGGGGGCCGGGGAGCTGTTTTTT
NA | TRBJ2-7 | TRBV4-3 | NA | CASSQEDVRLSYSYEQYF | TGCGCCAGCAGCCAAGAAGATGTCAGACTATCATATTCCTACGAGCAGTACTTC
NA | TRBJ1-2 | TRBV20-1 | NA | CRGPGYGYTF | TGCAGGGGCCCCGGCTATGGCTACACCTTC
NA | TRBJ2-2 | TRBV29-1 | NA | CSVISQGTVGELFF | TGCAGCGTGATTAGTCAGGGAACGGTCGGGGAGCTGTTTTTT
TRBD1 | TRBJ2-2 | TRBV11-3 | NA | CASRHKTGDVTGELFF | TGTGCCAGCAGACACAAGACAGGGGACGTCACCGGGGAGCTGTTTTTT
TRBD1 | TRBJ2-7 | TRBV9 | NA | CASSVEGQRSYEQYF | TGTGCCAGCAGCGTAGAGGGACAGAGATCCTACGAGCAGTACTTC
NA | TRBJ2-7 | TRBV13 | NA | CASSTAASGSSSYEQYF | TGTGCCAGCAGCACCGCGGCAAGCGGGTCAAGCTCCTACGAGCAGTACTTC
NA | TRBJ2-1 | TRBV15 | NA | CATSGRGNEQFF | TGTGCCACCAGCGGCCGCGGCAATGAGCAGTTCTTC
TRBD2 | TRBJ2-1 | TRBV5-4 | NA | CASSPDGGGPSDDEQFF | TGTGCCAGCAGCCCGGACGGGGGGGGCCCTTCCGATGATGAGCAGTTCTTC
NA | TRBJ2-7 | TRBV5-1 | NA | CASSIIGAPIDEQYF | TGCGCCAGCAGTATCATCGGAGCCCCAATCGACGAGCAGTACTTC
NA | TRBJ1-5 | TRBV2 | large | CASSAGDGNQPQHF | TGTGCCAGCAGTGCAGGGGATGGCAATCAGCCCCAGCATTTT
NA | TRBJ2-7 | TRBV5-6 | NA | CASSLNGGLRSYEQYF | TGTGCCAGCAGCTTGAATGGGGGACTCAGGTCCTACGAGCAGTACTTC
TRBD1 | TRBJ2-7 | TRBV18 | NA | CASSPYRDSSYEQYF | TGTGCCAGCTCACCCTACCGGGACAGCTCCTACGAGCAGTACTTC
NA | TRBJ2-2 | TRBV27 | NA | CASKSGGELFF | TGTGCCAGCAAGAGTGGTGGGGAGCTGTTTTTT
TRBD1 | TRBJ2-7 | TRBV2 | NA | CASKRQGTTYEQYF | TGTGCCAGCAAGAGACAGGGCACGACCTACGAGCAGTACTTC
TRBD2 | TRBJ2-5 | TRBV7-9 | few | CASSSSGGGKETQYF | TGTGCCAGCAGCTCCTCGGGGGGGGGAAAAGAGACCCAGTACTTC
NA | TRBJ2-7 | TRBV28 | NA | CASSLYGKGYEQYF | TGTGCCAGCAGTTTATACGGGAAAGGGTACGAGCAGTACTTC
TRBD2 | TRBJ2-1 | TRBV5-1 | NA | CASSSTSGDSYNEQFF | TGCGCCAGCAGCTCGACTAGCGGGGATTCCTACAATGAGCAGTTCTTC
NA | TRBJ1-2 | TRBV7-2 | NA | CASSLGFTDYGYTF | TGTGCCAGCAGCTTAGGCTTTACGGACTATGGCTACACCTTC
TRBD1 | TRBJ1-6 | TRBV19 | NA | CASSSPGTGDLSLHF | TGTGCCAGTAGTTCGCCCGGGACAGGGGATTTGTCCCTCCACTTT
NA | TRBJ2-7 | TRBV4-3 | NA | CASSQDQRVSYEQYF | TGCGCCAGCAGCCAGGACCAGCGGGTCTCCTACGAGCAGTACTTC
NA | TRBJ1-1 | TRBV6-5 | NA | CASTQAPTGNTEAFF | TGTGCCAGCACCCAAGCCCCAACAGGGAACACTGAAGCTTTCTTT
NA | TRBJ2-1 | TRBV4-3 | NA | CASSQDLGSSYNEQFF | TGCGCCAGCAGCCAAGATTTGGGGAGCTCCTACAATGAGCAGTTCTTC
TRBD1 | TRBJ2-3 | TRBV4-3 | NA | CASSQARPGQYPDTQYF | TGCGCCAGCAGCCAAGCCAGACCGGGACAGTATCCAGATACGCAGTATTTT
NA | TRBJ1-1 | TRBV2 | NA | CASIYQSEAFF | TGTGCCAGCATTTATCAGTCTGAAGCTTTCTTT
NA | TRBJ2-1 | TRBV28 | NA | CASTDYGLDNEQFF | TGTGCCAGCACGGACTACGGCCTTGACAATGAGCAGTTCTTC
NA | TRBJ1-5 | TRBV30 | NA | CAWSVRGTNQPQHF | TGTGCCTGGAGTGTAAGAGGTACCAATCAGCCCCAGCATTTT
NA | TRBJ1-5 | TRBV19 | NA | CASSIFPLFADQPQHF | TGTGCCAGTAGTATCTTCCCCCTATTTGCTGATCAGCCCCAGCATTTT
TRBD2 | TRBJ2-3 | TRBV18 | NA | CASSPFLERGVPDTDTQYF | TGTGCCAGCTCACCTTTTCTCGAGCGGGGGGTTCCGGACACAGATACGCAGTATTTT
NA | TRBJ1-1 | TRBV7-6 | NA | CASSSSGTEAFF | TGTGCCAGCAGCTCTTCCGGGACTGAAGCTTTCTTT
NA | TRBJ1-4 | TRBV19 | NA | CASSIAQGTNEKLFF | TGTGCCAGTAGTATCGCGCAGGGGACTAATGAAAAACTGTTTTTT
NA | TRBJ2-5 | TRBV7-2 | few | CASSPGEATQYF | TGTGCCAGCAGCCCGGGTGAGGCGACCCAGTACTTC
TRBD2 | TRBJ2-7 | TRBV19 | NA | CASSSLAGALGEQYF | TGTGCCAGTAGTTCCTTAGCGGGAGCTCTGGGCGAGCAGTACTTC
NA | TRBJ2-2 | TRBV9 | NA | CASSPRGGTGELFFGGTGELFF | NA
NA | TRBJ2-7 | TRBV19 | NA | CASSILHGGNYEQYF | TGTGCCAGTAGTATTTTGCATGGGGGGAATTACGAGCAGTACTTC
TRBD1 | TRBJ1-4 | TRBV30 | NA | CAWSGTGGYEKLFF | TGTGCCTGGAGCGGGACAGGGGGATATGAAAAACTGTTTTTT
NA | TRBJ1-2 | TRBV9 | NA | CASSFDPGTPEPNYGYTF | TGTGCCAGCAGCTTTGACCCCGGGACACCAGAGCCTAACTATGGCTACACCTTC
NA | TRBJ1-6 | TRBV11-2 | NA | CASSLEDTISPLHF | TGTGCCAGCAGCTTAGAGGACACGATATCACCCCTCCACTTT
NA | TRBJ1-5 | TRBV19 | NA | CASSSPMFLGGSHQPQHF | TGTGCCAGTAGTTCTCCTATGTTCTTGGGAGGTAGTCATCAGCCCCAGCATTTT
NA | TRBJ2-3 | TRBV2 | NA | CASSEAADTQYF | TGTGCCAGCAGTGAAGCCGCAGATACGCAGTATTTT
NA | TRBJ2-3 | TRBV29-1 | NA | CSAGGTARTGTQYF | TGCAGCGCCGGAGGGACAGCCCGTACGGGTACGCAGTATTTT
NA | TRBJ2-2 | TRBV29-1 | NA | CSVQDSGNTGELFF | TGCAGCGTTCAGGACTCAGGGAACACCGGGGAGCTGTTTTTT
NA | TRBJ1-4 | TRBV4-3 | NA | CASSQAVSNEKLFF | TGCGCCAGCAGCCAAGCAGTTTCTAATGAAAAACTGTTTTTT
TRBD1 | TRBJ1-2 | TRBV4-1 | NA | CASSQGGQGVSQGYTF | TGCGCCAGCAGCCAAGGGGGACAGGGGGTTTCTCAAGGCTACACCTTC